The subject of this entry is one TCR beta chain. Its antigen is undetermined. Germline loops: CDR1 SGHVS, CDR2 FQNEAQ. The junction had 11 bases not matched to a gene; V was cut back by 1 base and J by 9 bases. This CDR3 has 17 residues. Stated time point: week 11, during vaccination. Alongside topical imiquimod, each dose of vaccine comprised 300 ug of mutant IDH1 20-mer peptide. New WHO grade 3 or 4 IDH1-mutant, ATRX-lost astrocytomas were present in all donors. This entry comes from a study of a mutant IDH1 vaccine in newly diagnosed glioma. At the level of the study: Scheduled for weeks 1, 3, 5, 7, 11, 15, 19 and 23, eight vaccinations were given to patients. The sex distribution of treated patients was 62.5% male and about 38% female, with a mean age of 40.4 years. The study's findings and limits: Changes in the top peripheral T cell clonotypes seemingly had no bearing on pseudoprogression.

Sequenced by immunoSEQ multiplex PCR; TCRdb stores in-frame clones only, minus some. The sample has 30,000 to 35,000 clones, 90% seen once. Sequencing used PBMCs, obtained from a glioma patient whose treatment included an IDH1 peptide vaccine. The receptor comes from a man aged 18-30 years with glioma. The chain has TRBV7-8 and TRBJ2-4, with 11 positions matching TRBD2. CDR3 nucleotide sequence: TGTGCCAGCAGCTTAGTACGGGGTAGCGGGAGGGCCGCCATTCAGTACTTC. Translation: CASSLVRGSGRAAIQYF.